Shown below are 10 T cell receptor beta chains from a single sample sequenced in a study of HIV-infected patients and healthy controls. The repertoire came from unfractionated whole blood and reflected all unsorted peripheral T cells. cDNA was made from 500 ng RNA using alpha and beta constant primers. Each of the alpha and beta chains got its own library through chain-specific third strand synthesis with indices. MiXCR, applied by TCRdb to the 5' RACE reads, yields one record per CDR3 protein. The table lists about 18,000 distinct CDR3 sequences, roughly 9.5% of them singletons. The sample was blood. The receptors were gathered from an adult in good health.

At least ten counts were recorded for this clonotype. The chain has TRBV5-1 and TRBJ1-2; 9 bases match TRBD1. Germline CDR1 and CDR2: SGHRS and YFSETQ. J was trimmed by 2 bases and V by 1 base; bases with no gene match: 0. This CDR3 has 14 residues. This CDR3 reads CASSLTGGNYGYTF. In nucleotides, the CDR3 is TGCGCCAGCAGCTTGACAGGGGGCAACTATGGCTACACCTTC.

This clonotype was recorded many times. At one end, the junction sequence differs from germline, possibly due to a read error. V and J are TRBV28 and TRBJ2-7; 10 nucleotides match TRBD2. Germline-derived CDR1 and CDR2 are MDHEN and SYDVKM. The CDR3 loop spans 19 amino acids. CDR3 in amino acids: CASSRSQTSGYPASYEQCF. CDR3 coding DNA: TGTGCCAGCAGTCGAAGTCAGACTAGCGGGTATCCTGCATCCTACGAGCAGTGCTTC.

This clonotype is categorized as medium-sized. The gene calls are TRBV25-1 and TRBJ1-5, with 7 bases lining up with TRBD1. Germline V gene data show CDR1 as MGHDK and CDR2 as SYGVNS. Trimming at V came to 6 bases and at J to 7 bases, leaving 3 bases not matched to a gene. The CDR3 is made up of 12 amino acids. The CDR3 spells CASRTGNQPQHF. The CDR3 DNA reads as TGTGCCAGCAGGACAGGGAACCAGCCCCAGCATTTT.

This clonotype was seen a handful of times. This sequence joins TRBV3-1 and TRBJ2-1; D gene ambiguous. The CDR3 is made up of 17 amino acids. Trimming shortened V by 0 bases and J by 0 bases, and 12 bases separated the two germline ends. Per germline, CDR1 LGHDT and CDR2 YNNKEL (reference sequence). The CDR3 reads CASSQDGRFYSYNEQFF. The CDR3 DNA is TGTGCCAGCAGCCAAGATGGAAGGTTCTACTCCTACAATGAGCAGTTCTTC.

Relative to its sample, this clonotype is medium-sized (0.01 to 0.1%). The rearrangement joins TRBV11-1 to TRBJ2-6; D is possibly TRBD1 (5 bases). Germline values: CDR1 SGHAT, CDR2 FQDESV (reference sequence). This CDR3 contains 17 residues. The V and J ends lost 2 bases and 2 bases respectively, with 13 bases between them. This CDR3 is CASSLIGRAPGANVLTF. The CDR3 DNA sequence: TGTGCCAGCAGCTTAATCGGCAGGGCCCCTGGGGCCAACGTCCTGACTTTC.

The chain has TRBV28 and TRBJ2-1; 7 bases map to TRBD2. Germline V gene sequence: CDR1 MDHEN, CDR2 SYDVKM. The ends lost 6 bases at V and 4 bases at J; junction bases unmatched: 24. This CDR3 contains 20 residues. DNA for the CDR3: TGTGCCAGCAGCCGTTGGGCGTTTGGCCCTGAACTAGCGTCATACAATGAGCAGTTCTTC. Protein product: CASSRWAFGPELASYNEQFF.

This clonotype was recorded a few times. The rearrangement uses TRBV6-5 and TRBJ1-1, with D hard to call. CDR3 size: 16 residues. Looked up from germline, CDR1 is MNHEY and CDR2 is SVGAGI. The germline V and J ends were trimmed by 5 bases and 0 bases, with 16 bases remaining between them. The CDR3, as DNA: TGTGCCAGCAGTCCTGAGGCCCAAATATTGAACACTGAAGCTTTCTTT. Protein: CASSPEAQILNTEAFF.

This clonotype was seen many times. The chain joins TRBV27 to TRBJ1-1; TRBD1 is a possible D gene (6 bases). V was clipped by 3 bases and J by 4 bases, with 9 bases between them. Germline CDR1 and CDR2: MNHEY and SMNVEV (reference sequence). This CDR3 region has 13 residues. The CDR3 sequence: CASSFTGTTEAFF. The CDR3 bases are TGTGCCAGCAGTTTTACAGGGACCACTGAAGCTTTCTTT.

This clonotype was seen only a few times. One end of the junction is discordant with germline, which a read error may explain. This chain connects TRBV5-1 to TRBJ1-5; D might be TRBD1 (5 bases). The CDR3 runs 14 residues. Germline assignment: CDR1 SGHRS and CDR2 YFSETQ. CDR3 DNA sequence: TGCGTCAGCAGCTTGGAGGGGAGCAATCAGCCCCAGCATTTT. Translation gives CVSSLEGSNQPQHF.

This clonotype was counted many times. This chain uses TRBV5-4 with TRBJ2-3, with 8 nucleotides matching TRBD2. The V gene's germline CDR1 is SGHNT and CDR2 YYREEE (reference sequence). V dropped 4 bases and J dropped 4; count of bases not matched to a gene: 11. The CDR3 extends over 16 amino acids. As DNA, the CDR3 is TGTGCCAGCAGCCCCTCCCGAAGCGGGAGCCCAGATACGCAGTATTTT. Protein: CASSPSRSGSPDTQYF.